These 20 T cell receptor beta chains share one sample of origin, sequenced in a study of OX40 agonist ivuxolimab in advanced cancers. Assay used: immunoSEQ multiplex PCR; TCRdb lists only in-frame clones, some missing. The sample has under 45,000 clones, 70% to 85% seen once. Material: CD4+ or CD8+ T cells sorted from blood, obtained in a trial of the OX40 agonist ivuxolimab. Receptors originate from an adult with an advanced solid tumor such as melanoma, head and neck, liver or kidney cancer.

The CDR3 nucleotides read TGTGCCAGCACCCAACAGCGCGGTTCACCCCTCCACTTT. Translated: CASTQQRGSPLHF. This sequence joins TRBV9 and TRBJ1-6, with D uncertain. V was pared by 6 bases and J by 9 bases, with 13 bases between. CDR1 is SGDLS and CDR2 is YYNGEE in the germline V gene. This CDR3 contains 13 residues.

The rearrangement joins TRBV6-6 to TRBJ1-2; 9 bases line up with TRBD1. CDR3 length: 15 residues. V shed 2 bases and J 8 bases; nucleotides not matched to a gene: 9. Germline V lookup: CDR1 MNHNY, CDR2 SVGAGI (reference sequence). CDR3 in amino acids: CASSYGTGIAVGYTF. Here the CDR3 DNA reads TGTGCCAGCAGTTACGGGACAGGGATTGCAGTGGGCTACACCTTC.

V and J are TRBV7-9 and TRBJ2-7; no clear D. Trimming pared 0 bases from V and 3 bases from J, leaving 12 bases between. The CDR3 covers 15 residues. CDR1 and CDR2 (germline): SEHNR, FQNEAQ (reference sequence). CDR3 DNA: TGTGCCAGCAGCTTAGCAGTCGGTACCCACTACGAGCAGTACTTC. Translating it yields CASSLAVGTHYEQYF.

The rearrangement uses TRBV7-2 and TRBJ2-5, with unresolved D. The J call may be faulty, since TRBJ2-7 better matches the DNA end. CDR3 size: 12 residues. Germline V gives CDR1 SGHTA, CDR2 FQGNSA. DNA for the CDR3: TGTGCCAGCAGCCCCCTCCGATACGAGCAGTACTTC. Translating gives CASSPLRYEQYF.

V gene TRBV5-6 combines with J gene TRBJ2-3; 9 bases map to TRBD2. With V trimmed by 0 bases and J by 2 bases, 7 bases remained unmatched. The V gene's germline CDR1 is SGHDT and CDR2 YYEEEE. The CDR3 runs to 17 residues. DNA for the CDR3: TGTGCCAGCAGCTTGGCCGGGGGCGGGGGGGCCACAGATACGCAGTATTTT. This gives the protein CASSLAGGGGATDTQYF.

V is TRBV11-2 and J is TRBJ2-6; D unresolved. The CDR3 loop spans 12 amino acids. Trimming shortened V by 5 bases and J by 9 bases, and 8 bases separated the two germline ends. Germline V gives CDR1 SGHAT, CDR2 FQNNGV. Here the CDR3 reads CASSPGLNVLTF. DNA for the CDR3: TGTGCCAGCAGCCCGGGCCTCAACGTCCTGACTTTC. The full variable domain, completed using reference TRBV11-2 and TRBJ2-6, is EAGVAQSPRYKIIEKRQSVAFWCNPISGHATLYWYQQILGQGPKLLIQFQNNGVVDDSQLPKDRFSAERLKGVDSTLKIQPAKLEDSAVYLCASSPGLNVLTFGAGSRLTVL.

The gene calls are TRBV7-9 and TRBJ2-1; no clear D. The CDR3 contains 13 residues. Deletions cut 4 bases from V and 8 bases from J, with 12 bases between. Germline loops: CDR1 SEHNR, CDR2 FQNEAQ (reference sequence). For the CDR3, the DNA is TGTGCCAGCAGCTCCGGGTCGAGCCATGAGCAGTTCTTC. Amino acid sequence: CASSSGSSHEQFF.

The CDR3 is CASSSSAANNEQFF. DNA for the CDR3: TGTGCCAGCAGCTCCTCGGCTGCTAACAATGAGCAGTTCTTC. The chain combines TRBV7-3 with TRBJ2-1, with unresolved D. The CDR3 extends over 14 amino acids. V lost 4 bases and J 5 bases, leaving 12 bases between the germline ends. Germline lookup yields CDR1 SGHTA and CDR2 FQGTGA.

This sequence joins TRBV11-3 and TRBJ2-1; no clear D. CDR3 length equals 15 residues. V lost 2 bases and J 0 bases, leaving 8 bases between the germline ends. Germline CDR1 is SGHNT and CDR2 is YENEEA. CDR3 in DNA: TGTGCCAGCAGCTTAAGGGTGGACTCCTACAATGAGCAGTTCTTC. Translating gives CASSLRVDSYNEQFF.

The chain links TRBV27 to TRBJ2-7; no clear D gene. V was pared by 3 bases and J by 0 bases, with 6 bases between. CDR3 length: 13 residues. Germline lookup yields CDR1 MNHEY and CDR2 SMNVEV (reference sequence). The CDR3 DNA follows: TGTGCCAGCAGTTTTGCGGTCTCCTACGAGCAGTACTTC. It codes for CASSFAVSYEQYF.

This clone was observed a single time. V and J are TRBV28 and TRBJ2-6, with unresolved D. Trimming removed 9 bases at V and 0 bases at J, with 9 bases between. This CDR3 spans 14 amino acids. Germline V gene sequence: CDR1 MDHEN, CDR2 SYDVKM. CDR3: CASLNSSGANVLTF. The CDR3 region has the DNA TGTGCCAGTTTAAACAGCTCTGGGGCCAACGTCCTGACTTTC. Full variable domain (outside the CDR3, taken from reference TRBV28 and TRBJ2-6): DVKVTQSSRYLVKRTGEKVFLECVQDMDHENMFWYRQDPGLGLRLIYFSYDVKMKEKGDIPEGYSVSREKKERFSLILESASTNQTSMYLCASLNSSGANVLTFGAGSRLTVL.

The CDR3 DNA is TGTGCCAGCAGTTTATCGAATTGGGGCACAGATACGCAGTATTTT. Translated, it gives CASSLSNWGTDTQYF. The chain employs TRBV27 and TRBJ2-3; no clear D. Germline CDR1 reads MNHEY; CDR2 reads SMNVEV (reference sequence). V was cut by 0 bases and J by 1 base, with 8 bases left in between. The CDR3 sequence is 15 residues long.

This clone has only a few counts. This sequence joins TRBV7-9 and TRBJ2-1; 11 bases line up with TRBD2. Germline CDR1 SEHNR, CDR2 FQNEAQ (reference sequence). The CDR3 loop spans 14 amino acids. V was clipped by 3 bases and J by 8 bases; unmatched bases: 3. The CDR3 nucleotides are TGTGCCAGCAGCTTTCTAGCGGGGGGAGATGAGCAGTTCTTC. The encoded protein is CASSFLAGGDEQFF. Filled out from reference TRBV7-9 and TRBJ2-1, the complete variable domain reads DTGVSQNPRHKITKRGQNVTFRCDPISEHNRLYWYRQTLGQGPEFLTYFQNEAQLEKSRLLSDRFSAERPKGSFSTLEIQRTEQGDSAMYLCASSFLAGGDEQFFGPGTRLTVL.

This clone showed up just a few times. The chain joins TRBV29-1 to TRBJ1-1, with D possibly being TRBD1 (6 bases). Germline V CDR1 and CDR2: SQVTM, ANQGSEA. V was trimmed by 6 bases and J by 8 bases, leaving 10 bases between them. The CDR3 is 10 amino acids. The CDR3: CSVDQGEAFF. In DNA, the CDR3 is TGCAGCGTGGATCAGGGGGAAGCTTTCTTT.

This rearrangement joins TRBV28 to TRBJ1-5, with TRBD1 as a possible D gene (5 bases). Trimming shortened V by 3 bases and J by 3 bases, and 21 bases separated the two germline ends. The CDR3 has 18 residues. Germline assignment: CDR1 MDHEN and CDR2 SYDVKM. The CDR3 DNA follows: TGTGCCAGCAGTTTGAGGGTCGTGATCCAGGGTGACAATCAGCCCCAGCATTTT. Translated: CASSLRVVIQGDNQPQHF.

V usage is TRBV25-1 and J usage is TRBJ2-1, with TRBD1 matching 9 bases. Trimming took 4 bases from V and 6 from J; bases not matched to a gene: 10. Germline lookup yields CDR1 MGHDK and CDR2 SYGVNS. This CDR3 comprises 16 residues. CDR3 sequence: CASSAMLGQGRNEQFF. The DNA for the CDR3 is TGTGCCAGCAGTGCCATGTTGGGACAGGGACGCAATGAGCAGTTCTTC.

This clone came up once. The junction does not match germline at one end; this may be a read error. This chain joins TRBV11-2 and TRBJ2-6; the match to TRBD1 covers 9 bases. The CDR3 totals 17 residues. Germline assignment: CDR1 SGHAT and CDR2 FQNNGV. The DNA for the CDR3 is TGTGCCAGCACCTTAGGACAGGGGAAAACTGGGGCCAACGTCCTGACTTTC. Translating gives CASTLGQGKTGANVLTF. The full variable domain, in which reference TRBV11-2 and TRBJ2-6 provide the parts outside the CDR3, is EAGVAQSPRYKIIEKRQSVAFWCNPISGHATLYWYQQILGQGPKLLIQFQNNGVVDDSQLPKDRFSAERLKGVDSTLKIQPAKLEDSAVYLCASTLGQGKTGANVLTFGAGSRLTVL.

This chain connects TRBV27 to TRBJ2-7; the D gene is possibly TRBD2 (6 bases). Germline assignment: CDR1 MNHEY and CDR2 SMNVEV (reference sequence). This CDR3 is built from 15 residues. The V end lost 8 bases, the J end lost 2 bases, and 19 bases lay between the germline ends. DNA of the CDR3: TGTGCCAGCGGAACGGGGGTCAGGGTACCCTACGAGCAGTACTTC. It specifies CASGTGVRVPYEQYF.

The rearrangement uses TRBV4-1 and TRBJ1-1; D remains ambiguous. The CDR3 is 12 amino acids. Trimming shortened V by 5 bases and J by 5 bases, and 9 bases separated the two germline ends. Per the germline V gene, CDR1 is MGHRA and CDR2 is YSYEKL. CDR3 bases: TGCGCCAGCAGCGCTGGGTGGACTGAAGCTTTCTTT. As protein: CASSAGWTEAFF.

The V call is TRBV2, the J call TRBJ2-7; D call uncertain. Germline V lookup: CDR1 SNHLY, CDR2 FYNNEI. Trimming cost V 4 bases and J 6 bases, with 19 bases left between them. This CDR3 has 15 residues. The CDR3: CASSAGGLQTREQYF. The DNA of the CDR3 is TGTGCCAGCAGTGCAGGCGGCCTCCAGACGCGCGAGCAGTACTTC.